The source of this T cell receptor (beta chain) is a study of response to subunit inactivated influenza vaccine. Findings and caveats of the study: Each seasonal flu vaccination may recruit only limited new T cells, authors suggested.

In regard to this clonotype: Its target is unknown.

TCRdb re-called the RT-PCR reads through MiXCR, storing one row per CDR3 protein. The profile covers more than 700,000 distinct CDR3 sequences, with 21% appearing a single time and roughly a tenth taken by the ten largest. Germline V gives CDR1 SEHNR, CDR2 FQNEAQ (reference sequence). Germline trimming cut 5 bases from V and 7 bases from J; bases unmatched to any gene: 9. The CDR3 has 15 amino acids. Source: PBMCs from blood, taken 5 days after vaccination. The receptor comes from a man in his fifties or sixties who received an inactivated influenza vaccine. V usage is TRBV7-9 and J usage is TRBJ2-7, with TRBD1 identical over 12 bases. CDR3 protein: CASSKTGQGAEEQYF. The CDR3 DNA reads as TGTGCCAGCAGCAAAACGGGACAGGGGGCGGAGGAGCAGTACTTC.